Listed here are 8 T cell receptor beta chains from one sample, sequenced in a study of cytomegalovirus exposure and HLA in healthy donors. In the PCR, 60 Vbeta and 13 Jbeta primers were used. This table comes from immunoSEQ multiplex PCR, and its TCRdb copy is limited to in-frame clones, with some not included. The table lists roughly 190,000 clones, over 65% of them singletons. Sequenced: PBMCs. These TCRs come from a woman in her 30s in good health and CMV-seronegative.

In DNA form, the CDR3 reads TGTGCCATCAGTGCGGGGGGGAGGACAGATACGCAGTATTTT. It is translated as CAISAGGRTDTQYF. This chain uses TRBV10-3 with TRBJ2-3, with TRBD2 matching 8 bases. The J segment lost 3 bases and the V segment lost 4 bases, leaving 3 bases of the junction unmatched. Germline V gives CDR1 ENHRY, CDR2 SYGVKD. This CDR3 is built from 14 residues.

The chain is built from TRBV6-1 and TRBJ1-5, with 7 nucleotides matching TRBD1. CDR1 is MNHNS, CDR2 SASEGT, per germline. The CDR3 has 13 residues. The ends lost 6 bases at V and 5 bases at J; junction bases unmatched: 4. CDR3 residues: CASSYQGDQPQHF. The CDR3 DNA sequence: TGTGCCAGCAGCTACCAGGGGGATCAGCCCCAGCATTTT.

The chain links TRBV19 to TRBJ1-4, with 9 bases lining up with TRBD1. The CDR3 sequence is 15 residues long. Germline V lookup: CDR1 LNHDA, CDR2 SQIVND (reference sequence). Unmatched junction bases numbered 8, after V lost 6 bases and J lost 6 bases. CDR3 DNA: TGTGCCAGTAGGACCACGTGGGACAGGGATGAAAAACTGTTTTTT. It codes for CASRTTWDRDEKLFF. Full variable domain (remainder filled in from reference TRBV19 and TRBJ1-4): DGGITQSPKYLFRKEGQNVTLSCEQNLNHDAMYWYRQDPGQGLRLIYYSQIVNDFQKGDIAEGYSVSREKKESFPLTVTSAQKNPTAFYLCASRTTWDRDEKLFFGSGTQLSVL.

This clone has just a few counts. The V call is TRBV5-4, the J call TRBJ1-1, with 7 nucleotides matching TRBD1. Germline assignment: CDR1 SGHNT and CDR2 YYREEE (reference sequence). The CDR3 loop spans 13 amino acids. The ends lost 4 bases at V and 5 bases at J; junction bases unmatched: 5. The CDR3 region is CASSPGGMTEAFF. The CDR3 nucleotides are TGTGCCAGCAGCCCAGGGGGAATGACTGAAGCTTTCTTT.

This rearrangement joins TRBV7-8 to TRBJ2-7; 13 bases align to TRBD2. The CDR3 loop spans 15 amino acids. Germline CDR1 and CDR2: SGHVS and FQNEAQ. Trimming removed 5 bases from V and 2 bases from J; junction bases left unmatched: 3. The CDR3 DNA is TGTGCCAGCAGCGGAGGACTAGCGGGAGCCTACGAGCAGTACTTC. Its protein product is CASSGGLAGAYEQYF.

This clone was recorded once. The rearrangement links TRBV11-1 to TRBJ2-7; D is possibly TRBD2 (6 bases). CDR1 and CDR2 (germline): SGHAT, FQDESV (reference sequence). The CDR3 loop spans 13 amino acids. V lost 4 bases and J lost 4, with 11 bases in between. The DNA for the CDR3 is TGTGCCAGCAGCTCGGGGGTTACGTACGAGCAGTACTTC. Its translation is CASSSGVTYEQYF.

The chain carries TRBV7-3 and TRBJ1-1, with TRBD1 matching 9 bases. The V gene's germline CDR1 is SGHTA and CDR2 FQGTGA. The V and J ends lost 5 bases and 5 bases, in that order; junction bases with no gene match: 3. The CDR3 spans 13 residues. The CDR3 bases are TGTGCCAGCAGCCCCGGGACAGGGACTGAAGCTTTCTTT. This codes for CASSPGTGTEAFF.

The chain carries TRBV27 and TRBJ1-2; a possible D gene is TRBD1 (5 bases). V lost 3 bases and J lost 4, with 12 bases in between. CDR3 size: 14 residues. Per the germline V gene, CDR1 is MNHEY and CDR2 is SMNVEV (reference sequence). This CDR3 reads CASSFSQGSYGYTF. The CDR3 DNA is TGTGCCAGCAGTTTCAGCCAGGGAAGCTATGGCTACACCTTC.